This T cell receptor beta chain stems from a study of blood T cell repertoires in COVID-19. Study-level background: The study drew acute and convalescent COVID-19 samples from the United States, Italy and Spain. From T cells, B-cell-depleted T cells, or PBMCs came the material, which was cDNA or gDNA.

This CDR3 spans 12 amino acids. CDR1 is MNHNY, CDR2 SVGAGI, per germline (reference sequence). V lost 8 bases and J lost 4; bases outside the gene matches: 5. Original analysis: Estimates of nucleated cell counts were drawn from the amplification of reference gene primers. Assay: immunoSEQ multiplex PCR; the TCRdb copy retains only in-frame clones and omits some. That table gives V, J and clone size, and the DNA gave D and trimming. The sample comprises just under 150,000 clones, about nine tenths of which are singletons, and approximately 40% rests with the top ten. The chain employs TRBV6-6 and TRBJ2-7, with 7 bases lining up with TRBD2. Input material: peripheral blood. The sequence was collected from a man in his fifties or sixties who had recovered from COVID-19. The CDR3 here is CASGEGLYEQYF. The DNA of the CDR3 is TGTGCCAGCGGGGAGGGACTATACGAGCAGTACTTC.